The 24 T cell receptor beta chains given below trace back to one sample, sequenced in a study of OX40 agonist ivuxolimab in advanced cancers. The protocol was immunoSEQ multiplex PCR, while the TCRdb copy is restricted to in-frame clones and leaves out a portion. The table shows about 42,000 clones, with 75% to 90% occurring only once. The source material was CD4+ or CD8+ T cells sorted from blood, sampled in a trial of the OX40 agonist ivuxolimab. Receptors originate from an adult with an advanced solid tumor such as melanoma, head and neck, liver or kidney cancer.

This chain joins TRBV5-1 and TRBJ2-3; TRBD1 matches 7 bases. Germline trimming cut 2 bases from V and 1 base from J; bases unmatched to any gene: 10. Germline-derived CDR1 and CDR2 are SGHRS and YFSETQ. The CDR3 covers 17 residues. The CDR3 here is CASSLNPGTVGTDTQYF. The CDR3 DNA reads as TGCGCCAGCAGCTTAAACCCCGGGACAGTGGGCACAGATACGCAGTATTTT.

This chain connects TRBV19 to TRBJ2-7, with D possibly called TRBD1 or TRBD2 (5 bases each). CDR1 LNHDA and CDR2 SQIVND come from the germline V gene (reference sequence). Trimming took off 5 bases at V and 3 bases at J, with 11 bases between the two ends. The CDR3 totals 13 residues. The CDR3, as DNA: TGTGCCAGTAGTCCCAGGGAGTTCTACGAGCAGTACTTC. Protein: CASSPREFYEQYF.

The chain has TRBV2 and TRBJ1-2; 7 bases match TRBD1. CDR3 length equals 14 residues. The trim removed 5 bases at V and 8 bases at J, leaving 11 bases unmatched. Germline loops: CDR1 SNHLY, CDR2 FYNNEI. CDR3 region: CASSQEARGKGYTF. The CDR3, as DNA: TGTGCCAGCAGTCAAGAGGCCAGGGGGAAGGGCTACACCTTC. Variable domain in full (rest from reference TRBV2 and TRBJ1-2): EPEVTQTPSHQVTQMGQEVILRCVPISNHLYFYWYRQILGQKVEFLVSFYNNEISEKSEIFDDQFSVERPDGSNFTLKIRSTKLEDSAMYFCASSQEARGKGYTFGSGTRLTVV.

This chain joins TRBV2 and TRBJ1-2; D is unresolved. Germline V lookup: CDR1 SNHLY, CDR2 FYNNEI. Trimming stripped 3 bases from V and 4 bases from J, with 6 bases between. The CDR3 covers 12 residues. This CDR3 is CASSDVPYGYTF. The CDR3 region has the DNA TGTGCCAGCAGTGATGTCCCCTATGGCTACACCTTC.

DNA for the CDR3: TGTGCCTGGAGTGCCGGGGGTACCTACGAGCAGTACTTC. It encodes CAWSAGGTYEQYF. The chain recombines TRBV30 with TRBJ2-7, with D perhaps TRBD2 (6 bases). The CDR3 runs 13 residues. Trimming stripped 1 base from V and 2 bases from J, with 9 bases between. Germline CDR1 reads GTSNPN; CDR2 reads SVGIG (reference sequence).

This sequence joins TRBV6-1 and TRBJ2-3; D uncertain. Per the germline V gene, CDR1 is MNHNS and CDR2 is SASEGT. The CDR3 has 14 amino acids. V lost 0 bases, J lost 2 bases, and 6 bases lay in between. In nucleotides, the CDR3 is TGTGCCAGCAGTGAAGCCCCATACACAGATACGCAGTATTTT. It codes for CASSEAPYTDTQYF.

The rearrangement joins TRBV19 to TRBJ2-2; TRBD1 matches 10 bases. Looked up from germline, CDR1 is LNHDA and CDR2 is SQIVND (reference sequence). The CDR3 is 19 residues long. The junction had 9 bases not matched to a gene; V was cut back by 0 bases and J by 2 bases. The CDR3 DNA reads as TGTGCCAGTAGTATAGAGGAGTTGGGACAGGGGACTAACACCGGGGAGCTGTTTTTT. This codes for CASSIEELGQGTNTGELFF.

This clone was detected once. The J gene is TRBJ2-7, the V gene TRBV7-2; D ambiguous. Germline CDR1 and CDR2: SGHTA and FQGNSA. This CDR3 spans 13 amino acids. The V end was cut by 2 bases, the J end by 3 bases, with 8 bases between. CDR3 sequence reads: CASSLKVNYEQYF. The CDR3 nucleotides read TGTGCCAGCAGCTTAAAGGTAAACTACGAGCAGTACTTC.

V and J are TRBV18 and TRBJ1-6; D gene ambiguous. The V gene lost 0 bases and the J gene lost 8 bases, with 8 bases spanning the gap. CDR1 and CDR2 (germline): KGHSH, LQKENI. The CDR3 contains 14 residues. CDR3 DNA: TGTGCCAGCTCACCACCGGTGGGCGATTCACCCCTCCACTTT. The encoded protein is CASSPPVGDSPLHF.

This clone was picked up a small number of times. The chain carries TRBV4-2 and TRBJ1-3; a weak D match, TRBD1 (6 bases). Trimming shortened V by 6 bases and J by 11 bases, and 17 bases separated the two germline ends. From germline, CDR1 is LGHNA and CDR2 YNFKEQ. The CDR3 is 13 residues long. The DNA of the CDR3 is TGTGCCAGCAGGGGGAGGGGGGACGTAGCCATATATTTT. This encodes CASRGRGDVAIYF.

The CDR3 nucleotides are TGCGCCAGCAGCCAAGGGACTAGCTCGGCCAAAAACATTCAGTACTTC. Protein: CASSQGTSSAKNIQYF. The chain links TRBV4-1 to TRBJ2-4; 8 bases line up with TRBD2. This CDR3 is built from 16 residues. V was pared by 1 base and J by 1 base, with 3 bases of the junction left unmatched. Germline V gives CDR1 MGHRA, CDR2 YSYEKL.

The chain carries TRBV6-1 and TRBJ1-2; D remains ambiguous. V dropped 3 bases and J dropped 0 bases, with 23 bases sitting between them. The germline V gene has CDR1 MNHNS and CDR2 SASEGT. The CDR3 covers 19 residues. The CDR3 here is CASSDRLWHRTLSNYGYTF. Here the CDR3 DNA reads TGTGCCAGCAGTGACAGGTTGTGGCATAGGACGTTATCTAACTATGGCTACACCTTC.

The chain recombines TRBV11-2 with TRBJ2-1; possible D gene TRBD2, 5 bases. CDR3 length: 12 amino acids. Germline lookup yields CDR1 SGHAT and CDR2 FQNNGV. V lost 7 bases and J lost 6, with 10 bases in between. The CDR3 DNA is TGTGCCAGCATCGTCGCGGGCAATGAGCAGTTCTTC. Its protein product is CASIVAGNEQFF.

This clone was counted between two and nine times. The chain employs TRBV4-1 and TRBJ1-4; TRBD1 is a possible D gene (6 bases). The CDR3 is 14 residues long. The V end was cut by 4 bases, the J end by 7 bases, with 13 bases between. Germline CDR1 reads MGHRA; CDR2 reads YSYEKL. CDR3 bases: TGCGCCAGCAGCCGCCTATTCAGGGGTGAAAAACTGTTTTTT. Its translation: CASSRLFRGEKLFF.

The chain employs TRBV6-5 and TRBJ2-7; D might be TRBD2 (5 bases). Per germline, CDR1 MNHEY and CDR2 SVGAGI. V was clipped by 5 bases and J by 1 base, with 12 bases between them. The CDR3 has 14 amino acids. This chain's CDR3 is CASSPLEQSYEQYF. The CDR3 nucleotides read TGTGCCAGCAGTCCACTAGAACAGTCCTACGAGCAGTACTTC.

V and J are TRBV2 and TRBJ2-2; the match to TRBD2 covers 12 bases. The V segment lost 6 bases and the J segment 0 bases; nucleotides outside the gene matches: 5. CDR3 length: 17 residues. Germline lookup yields CDR1 SNHLY and CDR2 FYNNEI. The DNA for the CDR3 is TGTGCCAGCAGGGGACTAGCGGGTTTTACGAACACCGGGGAGCTGTTTTTT. This translates into CASRGLAGFTNTGELFF. Full variable domain (missing parts from reference TRBV2 and TRBJ2-2): EPEVTQTPSHQVTQMGQEVILRCVPISNHLYFYWYRQILGQKVEFLVSFYNNEISEKSEIFDDQFSVERPDGSNFTLKIRSTKLEDSAMYFCASRGLAGFTNTGELFFGEGSRLTVL.

The count of this clone is one. The chain is built from TRBV19 and TRBJ1-5; the D is unclear. This CDR3 region has 13 residues. The V end was cut by 6 bases, the J end by 5 bases, with 11 bases between. Germline lookup yields CDR1 LNHDA and CDR2 SQIVND (reference sequence). The CDR3: CASSSSLYQPQHF. In DNA, the CDR3 is TGTGCCAGTAGCTCCAGTTTATATCAGCCCCAGCATTTT.

The chain has TRBV6-5 and TRBJ1-1; no clear D. CDR3 size: 12 residues. Germline lookup yields CDR1 MNHEY and CDR2 SVGAGI. Trimming pared 6 bases from V and 0 bases from J, leaving 5 bases between. In DNA form, the CDR3 reads TGTGCCAGCAGATCAGTGAACACTGAAGCTTTCTTT. Its translation: CASRSVNTEAFF.

J is TRBJ1-5 and V is TRBV19, with 7 bases lining up with TRBD1. This CDR3 is built from 16 residues. Per germline, CDR1 LNHDA and CDR2 SQIVND (reference sequence). V dropped 7 bases and J dropped 3; count of bases not matched to a gene: 12. The CDR3, as DNA: TGTGCCAGTACCTGGCGCCACAGGGGCACCAATCAGCCCCAGCATTTT. This codes for CASTWRHRGTNQPQHF.

J is TRBJ2-1 and V is TRBV2; the D gene is possibly TRBD1 (5 bases). The V and J ends lost 5 bases and 5 bases respectively, with 10 bases between them. There are 13 residues in the CDR3. CDR1 SNHLY and CDR2 FYNNEI come from the germline V gene. CDR3 loop: CASSLGLDNEQFF. CDR3 bases: TGTGCCAGCAGTCTGGGGCTGGACAATGAGCAGTTCTTC.

This clone showed up just once. The V and J genes are TRBV18 and TRBJ1-1; 10 bases agree with TRBD1. The germline V gene encodes CDR1 KGHSH and CDR2 LQKENI. The CDR3 has 16 amino acids. Trimming at V came to 2 bases and at J to 4 bases, leaving 7 bases not matched to a gene. CDR3 protein: CASSPDQGQGITEAFF. CDR3 sequence (DNA): TGTGCCAGCTCACCAGACCAGGGACAGGGGATCACTGAAGCTTTCTTT.

The CDR3 spells CASRDETGRNQPQHF. Written as DNA, the CDR3 is TGTGCCAGCAGGGACGAAACTGGTCGCAATCAGCCCCAGCATTTT. The gene calls are TRBV6-6 and TRBJ1-5; unclear D gene. This CDR3 has 15 amino acids. Trimming took off 6 bases at V and 2 bases at J, with 14 bases between the two ends. The germline CDR1 and CDR2 sequences are MNHNY and SVGAGI (reference sequence).

This chain joins TRBV6-5 and TRBJ2-3; unclear D gene. Per germline, CDR1 MNHEY and CDR2 SVGAGI. With 6 bases removed from V and 2 bases from J, the gap between germline ends came to 6 bases. The CDR3 spans 12 residues. The CDR3 here is CASRSNTDTQYF. CDR3 nucleotide sequence: TGTGCCAGCAGGTCAAACACAGATACGCAGTATTTT.

The rearrangement links TRBV7-8 to TRBJ2-2; D is unclear. The CDR3 spans 13 residues. From germline, CDR1 is SGHVS and CDR2 FQNEAQ. The V end was cut by 4 bases, the J end by 5 bases, with 8 bases between. The CDR3 spells CASSSRTTGELFF. The DNA for the CDR3 is TGTGCCAGCAGCTCCCGGACGACCGGGGAGCTGTTTTTT.